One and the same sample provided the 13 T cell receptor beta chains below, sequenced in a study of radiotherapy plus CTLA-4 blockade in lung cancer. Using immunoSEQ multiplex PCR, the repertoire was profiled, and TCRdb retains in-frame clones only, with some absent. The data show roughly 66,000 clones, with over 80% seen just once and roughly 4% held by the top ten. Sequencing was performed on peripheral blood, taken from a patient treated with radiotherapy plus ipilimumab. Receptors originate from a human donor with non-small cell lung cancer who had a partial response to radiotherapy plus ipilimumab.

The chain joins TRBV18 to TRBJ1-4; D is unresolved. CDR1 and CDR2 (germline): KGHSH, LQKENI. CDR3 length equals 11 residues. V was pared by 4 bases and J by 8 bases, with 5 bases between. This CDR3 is CASSREEKLFF. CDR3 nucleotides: TGTGCCAGCTCACGGGAGGAAAAACTGTTTTTT.

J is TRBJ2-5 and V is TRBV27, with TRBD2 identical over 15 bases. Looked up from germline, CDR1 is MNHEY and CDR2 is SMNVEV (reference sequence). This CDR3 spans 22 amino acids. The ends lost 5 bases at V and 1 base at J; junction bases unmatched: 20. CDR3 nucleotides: TGTGCCAGCAGTAAGGGCTCAACCGGGACTAGCGGGAGGTTGGAATTCCAAGAGACCCAGTACTTC. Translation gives CASSKGSTGTSGRLEFQETQYF.

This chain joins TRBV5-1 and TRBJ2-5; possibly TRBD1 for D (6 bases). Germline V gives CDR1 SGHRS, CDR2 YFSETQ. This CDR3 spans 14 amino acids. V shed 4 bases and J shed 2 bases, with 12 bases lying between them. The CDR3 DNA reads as TGCGCCAGCAGCGATTGGACAGCTCAAGAGACCCAGTACTTC. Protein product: CASSDWTAQETQYF.

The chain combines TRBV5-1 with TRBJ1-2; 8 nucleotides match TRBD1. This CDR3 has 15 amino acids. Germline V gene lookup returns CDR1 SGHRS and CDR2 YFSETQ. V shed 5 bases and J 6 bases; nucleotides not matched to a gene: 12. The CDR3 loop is CASSLGQGAAHGYTF. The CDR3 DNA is TGCGCCAGCAGTCTCGGGCAGGGGGCAGCACATGGCTACACCTTC.

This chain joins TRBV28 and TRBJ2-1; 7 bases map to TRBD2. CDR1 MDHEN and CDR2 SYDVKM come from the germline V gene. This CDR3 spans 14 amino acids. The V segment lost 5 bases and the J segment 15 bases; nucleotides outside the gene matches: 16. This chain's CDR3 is CASSPNRGTNSWFF. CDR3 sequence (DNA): TGTGCCAGCAGTCCTAACCGAGGGACTAACAGTTGGTTCTTC.

The CDR3 loop reads CASSFMVDRSGETQYF. CDR3 bases: TGTGCCAGCAGTTTCATGGTTGACCGATCGGGGGAGACCCAGTACTTC. J is TRBJ2-5 and V is TRBV28, with a weak D call TRBD2 (5 bases). V was trimmed by 3 bases and J by 5 bases, leaving 19 bases between them. The length of the CDR3 is 16 residues. CDR1 and CDR2 from the germline V gene are MDHEN and SYDVKM.

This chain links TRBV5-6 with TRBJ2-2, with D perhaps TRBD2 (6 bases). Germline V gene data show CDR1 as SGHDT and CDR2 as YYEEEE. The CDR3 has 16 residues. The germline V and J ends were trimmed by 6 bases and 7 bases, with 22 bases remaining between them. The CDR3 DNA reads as TGTGCCAGCACCCTGGGTTGGTCGGGAGTAGACGGGGAGCTGTTTTTT. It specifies CASTLGWSGVDGELFF.

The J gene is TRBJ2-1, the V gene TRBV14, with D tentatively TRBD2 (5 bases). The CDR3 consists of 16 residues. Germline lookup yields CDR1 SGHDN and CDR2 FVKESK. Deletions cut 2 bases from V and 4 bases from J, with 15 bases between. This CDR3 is CASSQTEASLYNEQFF. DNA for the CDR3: TGTGCCAGCAGCCAAACAGAGGCTAGCCTATACAATGAGCAGTTCTTC.

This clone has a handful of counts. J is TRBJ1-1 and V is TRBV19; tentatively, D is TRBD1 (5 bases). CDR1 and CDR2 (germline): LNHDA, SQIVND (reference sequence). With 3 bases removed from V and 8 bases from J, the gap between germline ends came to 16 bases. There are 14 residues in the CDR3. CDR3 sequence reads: CASSIQGPGGEAFF. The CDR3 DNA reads TGTGCCAGTAGTATTCAGGGCCCCGGGGGGGAAGCTTTCTTT.

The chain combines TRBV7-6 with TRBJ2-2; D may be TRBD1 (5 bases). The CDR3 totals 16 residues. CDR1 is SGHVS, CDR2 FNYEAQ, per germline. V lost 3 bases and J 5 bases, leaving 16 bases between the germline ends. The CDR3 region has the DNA TGTGCCAGCAGCTTTCCCCCCGCGACAGTTACCGGGGAGCTGTTTTTT. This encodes CASSFPPATVTGELFF.

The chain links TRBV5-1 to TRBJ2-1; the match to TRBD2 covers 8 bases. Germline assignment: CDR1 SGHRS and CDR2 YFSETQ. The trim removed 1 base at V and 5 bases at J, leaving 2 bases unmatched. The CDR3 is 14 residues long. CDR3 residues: CASSLTSGHNEQFF. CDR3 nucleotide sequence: TGCGCCAGCAGCTTGACTAGCGGACACAATGAGCAGTTCTTC.

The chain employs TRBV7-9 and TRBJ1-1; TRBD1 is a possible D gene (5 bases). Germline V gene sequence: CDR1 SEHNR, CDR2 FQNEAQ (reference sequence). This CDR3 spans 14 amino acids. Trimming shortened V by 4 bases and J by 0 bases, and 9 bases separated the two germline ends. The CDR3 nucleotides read TGTGCCAGCAGCTCAATACAGGTGAACACTGAAGCTTTCTTT. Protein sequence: CASSSIQVNTEAFF. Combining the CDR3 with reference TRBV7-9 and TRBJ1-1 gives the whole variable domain DTGVSQNPRHKITKRGQNVTFRCDPISEHNRLYWYRQTLGQGPEFLTYFQNEAQLEKSRLLSDRFSAERPKGSFSTLEIQRTEQGDSAMYLCASSSIQVNTEAFFGQGTRLTVV.

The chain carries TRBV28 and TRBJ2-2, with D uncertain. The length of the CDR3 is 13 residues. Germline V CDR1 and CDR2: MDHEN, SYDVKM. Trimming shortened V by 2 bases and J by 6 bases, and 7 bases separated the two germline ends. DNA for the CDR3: TGTGCCAGCAGTTTAAGCCCCGCCGGGGAGCTGTTTTTT. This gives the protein CASSLSPAGELFF.